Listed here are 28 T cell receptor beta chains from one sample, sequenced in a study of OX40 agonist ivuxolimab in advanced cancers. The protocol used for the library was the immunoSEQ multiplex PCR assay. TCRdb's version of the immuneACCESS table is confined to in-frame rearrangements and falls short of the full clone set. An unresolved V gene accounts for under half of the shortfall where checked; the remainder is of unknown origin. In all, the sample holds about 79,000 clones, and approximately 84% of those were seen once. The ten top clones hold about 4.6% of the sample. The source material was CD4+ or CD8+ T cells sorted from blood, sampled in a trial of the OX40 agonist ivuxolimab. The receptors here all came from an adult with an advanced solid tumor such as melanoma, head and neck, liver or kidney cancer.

In nucleotides, the CDR3 is TGCAGCGCTCCCGGGGGGACTAGCCGCACAGATACGCAGTATTTT. Protein: CSAPGGTSRTDTQYF. The gene calls are TRBV29-1 and TRBJ2-3; TRBD2 matches 9 bases. Germline loops: CDR1 SQVTM, CDR2 ANQGSEA. The CDR3 extends over 15 amino acids. After removal of 7 bases from V and 1 base from J, the junction contained 9 bases not matched to a gene.

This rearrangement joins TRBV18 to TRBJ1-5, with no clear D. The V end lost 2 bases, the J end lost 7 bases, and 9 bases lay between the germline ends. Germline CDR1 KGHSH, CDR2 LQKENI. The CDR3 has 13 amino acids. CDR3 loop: CASSPVGRQPQHF. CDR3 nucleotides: TGTGCCAGCTCACCAGTCGGGAGGCAGCCCCAGCATTTT.

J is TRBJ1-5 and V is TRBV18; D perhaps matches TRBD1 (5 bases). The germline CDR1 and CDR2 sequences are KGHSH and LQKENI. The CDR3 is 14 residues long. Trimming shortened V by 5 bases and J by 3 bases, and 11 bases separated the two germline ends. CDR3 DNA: TGTGCCAGCTCAGCCGACAGCCTCAATCAGCCCCAGCATTTT. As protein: CASSADSLNQPQHF.

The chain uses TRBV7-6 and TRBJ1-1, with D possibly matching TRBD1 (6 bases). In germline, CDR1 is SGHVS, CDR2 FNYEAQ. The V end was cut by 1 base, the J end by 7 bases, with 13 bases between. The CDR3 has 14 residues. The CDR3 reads CASSLGRGADEAFF. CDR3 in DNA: TGTGCCAGCAGCTTAGGTCGGGGGGCGGATGAAGCTTTCTTT.

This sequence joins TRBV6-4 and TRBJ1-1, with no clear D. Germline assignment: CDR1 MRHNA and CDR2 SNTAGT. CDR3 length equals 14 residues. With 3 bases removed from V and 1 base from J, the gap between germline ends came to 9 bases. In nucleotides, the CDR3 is TGTGCCAGCAGTGATTCCACAGCGAACACTGAAGCTTTCTTT. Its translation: CASSDSTANTEAFF.

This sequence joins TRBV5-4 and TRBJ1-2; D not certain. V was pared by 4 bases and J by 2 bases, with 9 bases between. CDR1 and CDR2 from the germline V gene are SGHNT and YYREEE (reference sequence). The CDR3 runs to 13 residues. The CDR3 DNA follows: TGTGCCAGCAGCCCCACTAGGAACTATGGCTACACCTTC. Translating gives CASSPTRNYGYTF.

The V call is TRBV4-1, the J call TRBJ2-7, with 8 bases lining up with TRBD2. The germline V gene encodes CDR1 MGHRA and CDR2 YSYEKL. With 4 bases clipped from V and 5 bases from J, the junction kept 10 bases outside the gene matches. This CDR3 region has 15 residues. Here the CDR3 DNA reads TGCGCCAGCAGCCGGTGGCGGGGGGAAATCGACGAGCAGTACTTC. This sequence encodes CASSRWRGEIDEQYF.

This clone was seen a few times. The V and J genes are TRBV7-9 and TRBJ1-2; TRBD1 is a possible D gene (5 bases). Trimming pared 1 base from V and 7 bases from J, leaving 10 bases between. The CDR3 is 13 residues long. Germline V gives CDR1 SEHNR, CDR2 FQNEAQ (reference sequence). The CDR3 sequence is CASSLEGVLGYTF. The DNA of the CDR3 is TGTGCCAGCAGCTTAGAAGGGGTGCTTGGCTACACCTTC.

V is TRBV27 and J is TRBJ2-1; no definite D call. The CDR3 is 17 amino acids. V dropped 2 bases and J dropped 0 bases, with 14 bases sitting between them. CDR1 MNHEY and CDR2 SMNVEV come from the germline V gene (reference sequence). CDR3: CASSLGVQQRSYNEQFF. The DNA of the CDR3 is TGTGCCAGCAGTTTAGGTGTGCAACAACGCTCCTACAATGAGCAGTTCTTC.

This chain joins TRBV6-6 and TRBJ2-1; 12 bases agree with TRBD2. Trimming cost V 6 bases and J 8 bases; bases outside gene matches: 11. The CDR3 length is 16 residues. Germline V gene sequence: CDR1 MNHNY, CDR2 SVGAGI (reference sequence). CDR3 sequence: CASRFTGLAGIDEQFF. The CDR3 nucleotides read TGTGCCAGCAGATTTACGGGACTAGCGGGTATCGATGAGCAGTTCTTC.

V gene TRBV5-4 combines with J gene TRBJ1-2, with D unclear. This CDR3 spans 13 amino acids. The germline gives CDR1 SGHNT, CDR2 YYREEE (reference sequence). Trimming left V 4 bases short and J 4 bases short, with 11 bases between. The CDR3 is CASSKRRVYGYTF. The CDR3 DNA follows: TGTGCCAGCAGCAAGCGGCGGGTCTATGGCTACACCTTC.

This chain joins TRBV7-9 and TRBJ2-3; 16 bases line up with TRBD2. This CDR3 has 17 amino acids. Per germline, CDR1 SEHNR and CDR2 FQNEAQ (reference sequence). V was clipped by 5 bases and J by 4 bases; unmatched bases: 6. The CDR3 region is CASSKPGLAGGPDTQYF. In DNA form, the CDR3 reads TGTGCCAGCAGCAAACCGGGACTAGCGGGAGGGCCAGATACGCAGTATTTT.

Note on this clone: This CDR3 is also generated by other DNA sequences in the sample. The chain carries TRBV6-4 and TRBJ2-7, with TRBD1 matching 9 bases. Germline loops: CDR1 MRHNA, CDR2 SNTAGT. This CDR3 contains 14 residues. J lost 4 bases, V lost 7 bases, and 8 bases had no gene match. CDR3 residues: CASNPHRGRYEQYF. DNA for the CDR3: TGTGCCAGCAACCCCCACAGGGGGCGGTACGAGCAGTACTTC.

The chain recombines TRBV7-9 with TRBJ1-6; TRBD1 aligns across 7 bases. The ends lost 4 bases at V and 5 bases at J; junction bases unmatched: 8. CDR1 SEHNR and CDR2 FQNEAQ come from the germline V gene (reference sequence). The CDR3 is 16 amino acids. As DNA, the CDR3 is TGTGCCAGCAGCTACACAGGGGCCGCGCATAATTCACCCCTCCACTTT. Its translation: CASSYTGAAHNSPLHF.

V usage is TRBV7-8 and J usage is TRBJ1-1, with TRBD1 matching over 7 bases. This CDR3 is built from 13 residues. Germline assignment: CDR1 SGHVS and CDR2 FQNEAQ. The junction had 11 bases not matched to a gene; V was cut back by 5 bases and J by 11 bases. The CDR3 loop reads CASSLVDRAVAFF. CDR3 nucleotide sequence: TGTGCCAGCAGCCTAGTCGACAGGGCGGTCGCTTTCTTT.

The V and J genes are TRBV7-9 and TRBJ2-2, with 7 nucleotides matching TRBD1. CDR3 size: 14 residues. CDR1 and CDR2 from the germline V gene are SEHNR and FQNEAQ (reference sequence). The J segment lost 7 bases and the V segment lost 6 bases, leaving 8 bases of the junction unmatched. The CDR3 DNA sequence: TGTGCCAGCAGTATAAGACAGGGCGGCGGGGAGCTGTTTTTT. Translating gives CASSIRQGGGELFF.

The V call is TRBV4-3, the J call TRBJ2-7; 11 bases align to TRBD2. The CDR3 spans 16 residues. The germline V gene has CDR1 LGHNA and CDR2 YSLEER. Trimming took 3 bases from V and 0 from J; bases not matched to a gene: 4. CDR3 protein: CASSQVTSGVSYEQYF. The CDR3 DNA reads TGCGCCAGCAGCCAGGTGACTAGCGGGGTCTCCTACGAGCAGTACTTC.

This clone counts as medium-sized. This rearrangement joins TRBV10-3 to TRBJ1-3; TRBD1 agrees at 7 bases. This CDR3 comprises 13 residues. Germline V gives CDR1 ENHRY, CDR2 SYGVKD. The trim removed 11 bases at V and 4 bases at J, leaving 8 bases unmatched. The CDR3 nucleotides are TGTGCCGCGTACCCGGGACAGGGAAACACCATATATTTT. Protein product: CAAYPGQGNTIYF.

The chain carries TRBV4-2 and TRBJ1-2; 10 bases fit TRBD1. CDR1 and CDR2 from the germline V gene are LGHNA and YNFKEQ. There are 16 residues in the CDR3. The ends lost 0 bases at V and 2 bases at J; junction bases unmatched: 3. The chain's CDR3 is CASSQEPTGGNYGYTF. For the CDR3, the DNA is TGTGCCAGCAGCCAAGAACCGACAGGGGGCAACTATGGCTACACCTTC.

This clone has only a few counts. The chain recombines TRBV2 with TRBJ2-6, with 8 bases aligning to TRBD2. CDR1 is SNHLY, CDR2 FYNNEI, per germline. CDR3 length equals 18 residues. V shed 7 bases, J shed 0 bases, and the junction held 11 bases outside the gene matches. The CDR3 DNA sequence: TGTGCCAGCATTAAAGGGCCGGGGGGGATCTCTGGGGCCAACGTCCTGACTTTC. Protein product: CASIKGPGGISGANVLTF.

CDR3 protein: CASSQGVSGFRSGYEQYF. In DNA, the CDR3 is TGTGCCAGCAGTCAGGGGGTTTCAGGGTTTCGGTCGGGGTACGAGCAGTACTTC. The chain employs TRBV7-2 and TRBJ2-7; 7 nucleotides line up with TRBD1. The CDR3 consists of 18 residues. CDR1 and CDR2 (germline): SGHTA, FQGNSA. V shed 6 bases, J shed 4 bases, and the junction held 21 bases outside the gene matches.

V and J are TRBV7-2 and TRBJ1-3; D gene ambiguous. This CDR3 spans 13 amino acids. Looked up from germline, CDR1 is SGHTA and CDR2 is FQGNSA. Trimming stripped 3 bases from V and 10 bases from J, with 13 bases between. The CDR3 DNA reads TGTGCCAGCAGCTTTTCACAGACTCGAACCATATATTTT. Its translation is CASSFSQTRTIYF.

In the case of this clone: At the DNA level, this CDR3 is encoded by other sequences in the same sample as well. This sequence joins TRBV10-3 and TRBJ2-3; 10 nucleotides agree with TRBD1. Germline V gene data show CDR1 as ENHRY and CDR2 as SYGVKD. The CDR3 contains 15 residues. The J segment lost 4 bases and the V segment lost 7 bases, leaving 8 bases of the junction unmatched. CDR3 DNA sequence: TGTGCCATCACTCCCGGACAGGGGGGAGCAGATACGCAGTATTTT. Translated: CAITPGQGGADTQYF.

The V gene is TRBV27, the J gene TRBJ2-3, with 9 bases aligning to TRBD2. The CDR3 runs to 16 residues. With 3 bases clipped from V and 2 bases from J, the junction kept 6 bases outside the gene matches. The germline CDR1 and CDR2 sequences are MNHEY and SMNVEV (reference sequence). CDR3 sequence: CASSFQERGATDTQYF. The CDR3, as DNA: TGTGCCAGCAGTTTCCAGGAGCGGGGGGCCACAGATACGCAGTATTTT.

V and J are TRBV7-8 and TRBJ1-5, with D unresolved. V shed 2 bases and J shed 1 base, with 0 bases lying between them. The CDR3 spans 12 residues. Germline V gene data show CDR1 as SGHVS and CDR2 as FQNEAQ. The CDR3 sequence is CASSLSNQPQHF. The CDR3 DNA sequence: TGTGCCAGCAGCTTAAGCAATCAGCCCCAGCATTTT.

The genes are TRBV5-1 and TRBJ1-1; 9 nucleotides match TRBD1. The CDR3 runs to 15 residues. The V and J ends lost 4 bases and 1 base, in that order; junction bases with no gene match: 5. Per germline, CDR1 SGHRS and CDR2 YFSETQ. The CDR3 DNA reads TGCGCCAGCAGCCCGGGGGACAGGGAGAACACTGAAGCTTTCTTT. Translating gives CASSPGDRENTEAFF. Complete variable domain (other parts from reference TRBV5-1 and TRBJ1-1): KAGVTQTPRYLIKTRGQQVTLSCSPISGHRSVSWYQQTPGQGLQFLFEYFSETQRNKGNFPGRFSGRQFSNSRSEMNVSTLELGDSALYLCASSPGDRENTEAFFGQGTRLTVV.

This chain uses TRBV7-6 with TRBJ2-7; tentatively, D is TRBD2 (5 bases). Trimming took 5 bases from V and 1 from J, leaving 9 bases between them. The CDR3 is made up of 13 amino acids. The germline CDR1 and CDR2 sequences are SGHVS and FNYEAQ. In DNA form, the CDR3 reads TGTGCCAGCAGCCCCGGGGTGTCCTACGAGCAGTACTTC. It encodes CASSPGVSYEQYF.

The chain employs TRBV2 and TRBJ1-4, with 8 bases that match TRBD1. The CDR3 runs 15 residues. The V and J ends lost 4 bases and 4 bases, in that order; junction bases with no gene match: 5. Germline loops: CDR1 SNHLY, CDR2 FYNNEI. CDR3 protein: CASSGGQGRNEKLFF. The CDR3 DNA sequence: TGTGCCAGCAGTGGTGGACAGGGCCGTAATGAAAAACTGTTTTTT. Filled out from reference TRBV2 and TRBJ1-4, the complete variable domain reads EPEVTQTPSHQVTQMGQEVILRCVPISNHLYFYWYRQILGQKVEFLVSFYNNEISEKSEIFDDQFSVERPDGSNFTLKIRSTKLEDSAMYFCASSGGQGRNEKLFFGSGTQLSVL.